A single sample is the source of the 4 T cell receptor delta chains below, sequenced in a study of gamma-delta chains in newborns, infants, children. TCRdb reanalyzed the reads using CATT. Here the sample spans under 8,500 delta-chain clones, 0.5% to 0.8% being singletons. Sequencing was performed on blood. The receptors here all came from a child who was a newborn, infant or young child, either healthy, febrile or measles-vaccinated (not recorded which).

This clone has just a few counts. The protein held in TCRdb is that of a much larger clone and does not match this DNA's translation at residue 5, likely because of a read error; the protein shown is translated from the DNA. This specimen includes other DNA sequences encoding the same CDR3. V and J are TRDV2 and TRDJ2; TRDD3 matches 7 bases. J gave up 5 bases and V 3 bases, and 5 bases lay outside the gene matches. Germline CDR1 GEAIGNYY, CDR2 EKD. CDR3 length: 14 amino acids. CDR3 nucleotides: TGTGCCTGTGACGCCTGGGGGCTTACAGCACAACTCTTCTTT. Translation gives CACDAWGLTAQLFF.

With regard to this clone: A far bigger clonotype differs at one base, so this is likely a read error. The V and J genes are TRDV2 and TRDJ3; D perhaps matches TRDD3 (6 bases). Per germline, CDR1 GEAIGNYY and CDR2 EKD. The CDR3 has 17 residues. CDR3 in amino acids: CACDPWGPSWDTRQTFF. The CDR3 region has the DNA TGTGCCTGTGACCCGTGGGGGCCGTCCTGGGACACCCGACAGACGTTTTTC.

For this clone: A far larger clone is one base from this, pointing to a likely read error. The genes are TRDV2 and TRDJ3, with D possibly being TRDD3 (6 bases). The CDR3 length is 17 residues. CDR1 GEAIGNYY and CDR2 EKD come from the germline V gene. CDR3 sequence reads: CACDPWGPSWDTRQVFF. CDR3 DNA: TGTGCCTGTGACCCGTGGGGGCCGTCCTGGGACACCCGACAGGTGTTTTTC.

About this clone itself: This DNA's translation differs at residue 16 from TCRdb's protein, which comes from a much larger clone; a read error is likely, and the protein shown is translated from the DNA. The chain combines TRDV2 with TRDJ3, with 9 bases aligning to TRDD3. The V gene's germline CDR1 is GEAIGNYY and CDR2 EKD. The CDR3 runs to 18 residues. CDR3 nucleotides: TGTGCCTGTGACACCGGGGATACGCGCTCCTGGGACACCCGACAGATTTTTTTC. Amino acids: CACDTGDTRSWDTRQIFF.